These 6 T cell receptor beta chains originate from one sample sequenced in a study of cytomegalovirus exposure and HLA in healthy donors. Use of 60 Vbeta and 13 Jbeta primers characterized the PCR. Using immunoSEQ multiplex PCR, the repertoire was profiled, and TCRdb retains in-frame clones only, with some absent. The repertoire holds approximately 160,000 clones, 77% seen once, with approximately 1.6% in the top ten. The specimen was PBMCs. The receptors come from a woman younger than 45 in good health and CMV-seronegative.

With regard to this clone: One end of the junction varies from germline; a read error may be responsible. The chain uses TRBV7-7 and TRBJ2-2; 7 bases are shared with TRBD2. The length of the CDR3 is 17 residues. CDR1 is SSHAT, CDR2 FNYEAQ, per germline (reference sequence). CDR3 sequence: CASSLAPSGVSTGELFF. The CDR3 DNA sequence: TGTGCTAGCAGCTTAGCGCCCAGCGGGGTGAGCACCGGGGAGCTGTTTTTT.

The rearrangement joins TRBV7-8 to TRBJ1-1, with D perhaps matching TRBD1 (6 bases). CDR1 is SGHVS, CDR2 FQNEAQ, per germline. Trimming removed 2 bases at V and 1 base at J, with 17 bases between. The CDR3 has 17 residues. The DNA for the CDR3 is TGTGCCAGCAGCTTAATCGGGAGGGGGAAGGGGAACACTGAAGCTTTCTTT. This encodes CASSLIGRGKGNTEAFF.

This chain uses TRBV5-1 with TRBJ2-7, with TRBD1 matching 9 bases. CDR3 size: 17 residues. CDR1 and CDR2 (germline): SGHRS, YFSETQ. Losses at the gene ends were 4 bases for V and 4 bases for J; bases not matched to a gene: 15. CDR3: CASSHGTGRLRVYEQYF. The DNA for the CDR3 is TGCGCCAGCAGCCACGGGACAGGGCGCCTAAGGGTATACGAGCAGTACTTC. Filled out from reference TRBV5-1 and TRBJ2-7, the complete variable domain reads KAGVTQTPRYLIKTRGQQVTLSCSPISGHRSVSWYQQTPGQGLQFLFEYFSETQRNKGNFPGRFSGRQFSNSRSEMNVSTLELGDSALYLCASSHGTGRLRVYEQYFGPGTRLTVT.

This CDR3 reads CASSHRGSGANVLTF. CDR3 coding DNA: TGTGCCAGCAGCCATCGAGGCTCTGGGGCCAACGTCCTGACTTTC. The V gene is TRBV6-6, the J gene TRBJ2-6; D is uncertain. CDR3 length equals 15 residues. Trimming shortened V by 6 bases and J by 0 bases, and 9 bases separated the two germline ends. The germline CDR1 and CDR2 sequences are MNHNY and SVGAGI (reference sequence).

This clone has only one observation. The chain has TRBV2 and TRBJ1-1; unclear D gene. Germline V gene sequence: CDR1 SNHLY, CDR2 FYNNEI. CDR3 length: 13 amino acids. V lost 6 bases, J lost 5 bases, and 13 bases lay in between. CDR3 sequence reads: CASRKERETEAFF. The DNA for the CDR3 is TGTGCCAGCAGAAAAGAACGAGAGACTGAAGCTTTCTTT.

The rearrangement uses TRBV6-5 and TRBJ2-1; 11 bases match TRBD2. The CDR3 has 15 residues. V lost 6 bases to trimming and J lost 3 bases; unmatched junction nucleotides: 4. Germline V gene data show CDR1 as MNHEY and CDR2 as SVGAGI. The CDR3 coding sequence is TGTGCCAGCAGACACACTAGCGGGAGCTACAATGAGCAGTTCTTC. Its translation: CASRHTSGSYNEQFF.